This T cell receptor (beta chain) was documented in a study of post-analysis software for immune sequencing data. CDR1 is SGHTA, CDR2 FQGNSA, per germline. This CDR3 contains 16 residues. V trimming: 3 bases; J trimming: 6 bases; junction bases outside the gene matches: 8. Notes on the study in general: In patients, TRBV5-6, TRBV5-1 and TRBV20-1 belonged to four or five TRBV segments found more frequently than in controls.

Concerning this clonotype: The target antigen is unknown.

The library was made from cDNA and included unique molecular identifiers. TCRdb reanalysed the PCR reads using MiXCR and keeps one entry per CDR3 protein. Here the sample spans approximately 690,000 distinct CDR3 sequences, 55% to 60% being singletons. Sequencing was carried out using blood. The sequence was obtained from a girl aged 2 to 9 with multiple sclerosis. V usage is TRBV7-2 and J usage is TRBJ2-3; 11 nucleotides align to TRBD2. DNA of the CDR3: TGTGCCAGCAGCTTCTACCTAGCGGGAGGTGGCGATACGCAGTATTTT. Its protein product is CASSFYLAGGGDTQYF.